This TCR beta chain was profiled in a study of CD8+ T cells in alopecia areata (dated by TCRdb to the late 2010s). Context from the whole study: The study used high-throughput TCRbeta sequencing to examine T cell clonal expansion in alopecia areata, in both the C3H/HeJ mouse model and human patients. Amplification of TCRbeta CDR3 regions was done by immunoSEQ multiplex PCR using 35 Vbeta forward primers and 13 Jbeta reverse primers. Scalp clonality was compared among normal scalp (n=4), patchy alopecia areata scalp (n=8), and alopecia totalis/universalis scalp (n=8). Scalp tissue and sorted CD4+ and CD8+ peripheral blood T cells from patchy and totalis/universalis alopecia areata patients and from healthy controls were covered by human TCRbeta sequencing. The RNA source kit depended on sample type: the PAXgene miRNA kit for fixed scalp, the miRNeasy kit for PBMCs, and the RNeasy kit for mouse skin. Broad study findings and their caveats: Unlike mouse skin, where gammadelta T cells dominate, normal human skin contains resident alphabeta T cells that get sequenced too, which complicates analysis of the scalp TCR repertoire. Shared TCR sequences between patients were less evident than in mice, which may be partly attributable to HLA diversity in the patient population. Compared with normal scalp, lesional scalp had higher clonality and more expanded CD8+ clones, particularly in alopecia totalis/universalis, a pattern that suggests antigenic drive.

After PBMCs were isolated by density centrifugation and stained for CD3, CD4 and CD8, a FACSAria was used to sort CD4+ and CD8+ T cells. Scalp biopsies and blood samples were provided by unaffected controls. A distance of 13 bases separates the germline ends of V and J, which lose 6 bases and 0 bases respectively. The CDR3 numbers 15 residues from cysteine through phenylalanine. Of the read, only the CDR3 DNA is kept; its 45 bases are in frame from base 1. Based on the germline V gene (reference sequence), the CDR1 and CDR2 sequences are MNHEY and SMNVEV. A word on this clone: Its recognized antigen is unknown. No qualities accompany the bases; no much larger clone lies one base away.

Library method: the immunoSEQ multiplex PCR assay. RNA was extracted from all samples and reverse transcribed into cDNA, which served as template for TCR sequencing. SuperScript III was used for first-strand cDNA synthesis, primed with a 2:1 mix of oligo-dT and random hexamers. Amplification bias was assessed with a synthetic immune receptor repertoire, and residual bias was removed computationally. As for how the authors treated the data: Raw reads were preprocessed for error removal, and CDR3 was defined according to IMGT conventions as running from the conserved cysteine to phenylalanine. To get clonality, Shannon entropy was normalized by log2 of the number of productive unique TCRs and the result was subtracted from 1. CD4 or CD8 identity of scalp clones was inferred by cross-referencing scalp TCRbeta sequences with sorted blood CD4 and CD8 repertoires. The table comes from immuneACCESS by way of TCRdb, which keeps in-frame sequences with V and J called. Part of the clones is missing from these tables; in studies checked, under half for an unresolved V gene and the rest for unknown reasons. V, J and clone size were drawn from that table, and D and trimming were deduced from the DNA. The sample table contains 110,000 to 150,000 clones; only one count was recorded for less than 75% of them. The biggest ten clones account for 36% of the sample.

The specimen was CD8+ T cells sorted from blood. Here the chain combines TRBV27 and TRBJ2-3; the D gene is possibly TRBD1 or TRBD2, with 5 bases matching each. The TCR originated in a human donor in good health. The sequenced DNA is TGTGCCAGCAGCCCGGGACCCTCTAGCACAGATACGCAGTATTTT. This sequence encodes CASSPGPSSTDTQYF.